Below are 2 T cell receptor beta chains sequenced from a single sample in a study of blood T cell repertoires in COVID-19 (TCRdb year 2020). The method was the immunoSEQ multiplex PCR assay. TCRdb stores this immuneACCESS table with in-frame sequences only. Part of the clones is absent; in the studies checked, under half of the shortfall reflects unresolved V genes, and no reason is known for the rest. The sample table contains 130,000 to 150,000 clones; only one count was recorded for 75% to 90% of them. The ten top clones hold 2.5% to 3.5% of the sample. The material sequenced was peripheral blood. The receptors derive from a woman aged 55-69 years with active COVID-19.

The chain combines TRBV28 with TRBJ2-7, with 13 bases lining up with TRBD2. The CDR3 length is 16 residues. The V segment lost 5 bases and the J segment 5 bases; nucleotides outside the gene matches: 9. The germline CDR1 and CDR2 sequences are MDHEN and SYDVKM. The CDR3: CASSPGLAGVIHEQYF. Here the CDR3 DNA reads TGTGCCAGCAGTCCCGGACTAGCGGGAGTAATCCACGAGCAGTACTTC.

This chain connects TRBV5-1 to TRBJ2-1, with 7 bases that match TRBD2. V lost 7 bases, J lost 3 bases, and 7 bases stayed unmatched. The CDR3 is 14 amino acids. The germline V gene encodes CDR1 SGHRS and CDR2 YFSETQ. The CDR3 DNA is TGCGCCAGCGGAGGCGGGAGTGGCTACAATGAGCAGTTCTTC. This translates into CASGGGSGYNEQFF.